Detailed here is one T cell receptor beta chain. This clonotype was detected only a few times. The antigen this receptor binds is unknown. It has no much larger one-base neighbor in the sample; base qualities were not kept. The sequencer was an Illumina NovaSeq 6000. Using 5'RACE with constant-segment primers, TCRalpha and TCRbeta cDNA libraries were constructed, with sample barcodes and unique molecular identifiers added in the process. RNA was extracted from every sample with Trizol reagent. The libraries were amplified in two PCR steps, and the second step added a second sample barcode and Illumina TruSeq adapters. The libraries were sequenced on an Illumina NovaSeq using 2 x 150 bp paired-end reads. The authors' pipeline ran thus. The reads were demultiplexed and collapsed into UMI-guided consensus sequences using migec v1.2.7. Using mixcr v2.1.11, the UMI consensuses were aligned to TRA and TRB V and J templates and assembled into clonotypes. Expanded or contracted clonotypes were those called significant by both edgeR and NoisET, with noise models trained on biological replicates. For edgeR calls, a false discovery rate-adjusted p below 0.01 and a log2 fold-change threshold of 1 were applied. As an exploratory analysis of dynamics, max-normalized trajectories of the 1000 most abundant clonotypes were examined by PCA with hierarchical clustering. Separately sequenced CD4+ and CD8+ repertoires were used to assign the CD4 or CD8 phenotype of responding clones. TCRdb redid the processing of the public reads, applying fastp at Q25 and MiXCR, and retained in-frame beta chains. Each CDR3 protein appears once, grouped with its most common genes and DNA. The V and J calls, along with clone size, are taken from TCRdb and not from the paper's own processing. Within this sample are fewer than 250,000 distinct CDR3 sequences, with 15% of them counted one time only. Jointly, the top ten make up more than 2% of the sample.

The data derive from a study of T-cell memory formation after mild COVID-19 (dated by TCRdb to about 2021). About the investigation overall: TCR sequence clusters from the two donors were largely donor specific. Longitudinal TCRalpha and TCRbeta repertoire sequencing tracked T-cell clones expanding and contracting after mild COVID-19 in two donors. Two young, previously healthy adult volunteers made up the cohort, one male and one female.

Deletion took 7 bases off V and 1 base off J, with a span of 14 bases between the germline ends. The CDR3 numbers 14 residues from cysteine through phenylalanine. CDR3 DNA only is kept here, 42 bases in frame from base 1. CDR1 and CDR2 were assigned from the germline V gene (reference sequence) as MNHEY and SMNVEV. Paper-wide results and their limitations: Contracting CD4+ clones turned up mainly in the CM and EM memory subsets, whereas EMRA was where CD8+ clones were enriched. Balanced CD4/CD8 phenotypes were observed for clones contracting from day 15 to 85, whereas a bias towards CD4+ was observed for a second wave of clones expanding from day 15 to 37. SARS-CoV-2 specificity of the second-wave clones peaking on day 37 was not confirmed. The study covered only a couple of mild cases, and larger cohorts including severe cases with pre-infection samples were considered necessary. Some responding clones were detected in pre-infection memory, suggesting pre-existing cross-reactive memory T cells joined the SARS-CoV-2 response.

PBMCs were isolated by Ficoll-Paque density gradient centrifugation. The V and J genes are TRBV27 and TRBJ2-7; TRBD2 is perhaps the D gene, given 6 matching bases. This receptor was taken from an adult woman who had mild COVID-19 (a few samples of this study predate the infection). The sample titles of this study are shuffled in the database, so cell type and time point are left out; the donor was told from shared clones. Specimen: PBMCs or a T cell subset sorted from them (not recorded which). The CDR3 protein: CASMKREVSYEQYF. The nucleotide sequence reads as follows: TGTGCCAGCATGAAGAGGGAGGTTTCCTACGAGCAGTACTTC.